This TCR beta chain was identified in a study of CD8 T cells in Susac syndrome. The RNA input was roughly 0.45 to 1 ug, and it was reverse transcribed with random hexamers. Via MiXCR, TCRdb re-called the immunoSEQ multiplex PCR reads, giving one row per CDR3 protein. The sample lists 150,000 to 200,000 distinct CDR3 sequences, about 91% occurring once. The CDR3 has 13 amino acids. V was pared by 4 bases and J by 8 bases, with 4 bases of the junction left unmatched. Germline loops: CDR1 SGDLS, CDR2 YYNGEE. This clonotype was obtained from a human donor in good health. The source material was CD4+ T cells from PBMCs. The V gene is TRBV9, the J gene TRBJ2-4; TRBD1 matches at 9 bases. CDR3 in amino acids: CASSSRQGDIQYF. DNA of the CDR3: TGTGCCAGCAGCTCGCGACAGGGGGACATTCAGTACTTC. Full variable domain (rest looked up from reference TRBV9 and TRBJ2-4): DSGVTQTPKHLITATGQRVTLRCSPRSGDLSVYWYQQSLDQGLQFLIQYYNGEERAKGNILERFSAQQFPDLHSELNLSSLELGDSALYFCASSSRQGDIQYFGAGTRLSVL.